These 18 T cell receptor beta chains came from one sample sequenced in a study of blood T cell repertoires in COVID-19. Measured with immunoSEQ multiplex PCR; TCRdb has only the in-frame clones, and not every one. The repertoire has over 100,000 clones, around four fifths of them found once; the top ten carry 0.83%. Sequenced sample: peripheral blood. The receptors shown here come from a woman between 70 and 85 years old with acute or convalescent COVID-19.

For the CDR3, the DNA is TGTGCCAGCTGGGTCGGAGATTATGATGAGCAGTTCTTC. This translates into CASWVGDYDEQFF. The chain joins TRBV6-6 to TRBJ2-1; D remains unclear. V shed 8 bases and J shed 8 bases, with 16 bases lying between them. In germline, CDR1 is MNHNY, CDR2 SVGAGI (reference sequence). The CDR3 consists of 13 residues.

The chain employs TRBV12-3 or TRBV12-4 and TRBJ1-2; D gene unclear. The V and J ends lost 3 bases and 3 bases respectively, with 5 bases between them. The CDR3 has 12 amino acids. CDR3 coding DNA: TGTGCCAGCAGTTTTCACTACTATGGCTACACCTTC. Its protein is CASSFHYYGYTF.

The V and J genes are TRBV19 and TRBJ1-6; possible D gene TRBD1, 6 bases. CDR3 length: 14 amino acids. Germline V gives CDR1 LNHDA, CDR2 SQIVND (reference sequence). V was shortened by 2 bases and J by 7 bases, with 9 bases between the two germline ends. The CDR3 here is CASSITRGNSPLHF. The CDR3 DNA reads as TGTGCCAGTAGTATAACTAGGGGGAATTCACCCCTCCACTTT.

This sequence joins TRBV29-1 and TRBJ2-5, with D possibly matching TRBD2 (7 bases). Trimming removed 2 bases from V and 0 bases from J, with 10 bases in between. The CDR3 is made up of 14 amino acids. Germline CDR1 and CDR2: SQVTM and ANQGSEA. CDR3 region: CSVEKGGYQETQYF. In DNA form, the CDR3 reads TGCAGCGTTGAAAAGGGGGGGTACCAAGAGACCCAGTACTTC.

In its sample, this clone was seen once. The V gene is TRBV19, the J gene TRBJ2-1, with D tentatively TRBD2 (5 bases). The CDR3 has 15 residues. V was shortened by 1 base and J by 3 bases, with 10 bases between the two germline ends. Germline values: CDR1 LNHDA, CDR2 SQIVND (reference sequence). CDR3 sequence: CASSIGAGSYNEQFF. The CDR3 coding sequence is TGTGCCAGTAGTATAGGCGCGGGTAGCTACAATGAGCAGTTCTTC.

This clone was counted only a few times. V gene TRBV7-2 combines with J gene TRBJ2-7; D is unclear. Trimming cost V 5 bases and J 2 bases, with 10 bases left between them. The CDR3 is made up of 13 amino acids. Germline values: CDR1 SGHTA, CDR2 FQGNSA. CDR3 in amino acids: CASSDDLTYEQYF. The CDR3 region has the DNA TGTGCCAGCAGCGATGATCTAACCTACGAGCAGTACTTC.

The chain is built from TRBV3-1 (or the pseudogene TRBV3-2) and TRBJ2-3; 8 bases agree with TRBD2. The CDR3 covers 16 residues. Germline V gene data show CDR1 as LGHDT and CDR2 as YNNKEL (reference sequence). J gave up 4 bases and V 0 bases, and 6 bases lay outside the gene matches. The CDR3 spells CASSQDRGGVADTQYF. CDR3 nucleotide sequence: TGTGCCAGCAGCCAAGATCGGGGGGGGGTTGCAGATACGCAGTATTTT.

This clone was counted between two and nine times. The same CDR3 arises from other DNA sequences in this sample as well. This chain's CDR3 is CASSQPGQGNEKLFF. CDR3 bases: TGTGCCAGCAGCCAACCGGGACAGGGGAACGAAAAACTGTTTTTT. This sequence joins TRBV4-2 and TRBJ1-4, with TRBD1 identical over 10 bases. J was trimmed by 8 bases and V by 2 bases; bases with no gene match: 5. Per the germline V gene, CDR1 is LGHNA and CDR2 is YNFKEQ. The CDR3 sequence is 15 residues long.

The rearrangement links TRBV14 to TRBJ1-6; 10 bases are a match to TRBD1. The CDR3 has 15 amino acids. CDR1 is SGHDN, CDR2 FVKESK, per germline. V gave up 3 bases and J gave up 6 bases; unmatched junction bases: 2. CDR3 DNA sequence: TGTGCCAGCAGCCAGGACAGGGGGATTAATTCACCCCTCCACTTT. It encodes CASSQDRGINSPLHF.

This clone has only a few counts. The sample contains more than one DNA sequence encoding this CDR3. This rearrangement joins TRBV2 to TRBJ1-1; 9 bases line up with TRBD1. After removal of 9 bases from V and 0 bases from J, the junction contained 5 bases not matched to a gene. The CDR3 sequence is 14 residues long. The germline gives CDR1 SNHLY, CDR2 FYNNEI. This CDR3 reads CASTRTGVNTEAFF. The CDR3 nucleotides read TGTGCCAGTACTCGGACAGGGGTGAACACTGAAGCTTTCTTT.

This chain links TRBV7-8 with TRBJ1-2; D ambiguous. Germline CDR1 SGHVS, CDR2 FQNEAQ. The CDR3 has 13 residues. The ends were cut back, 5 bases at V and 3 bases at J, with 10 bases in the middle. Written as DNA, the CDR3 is TGTGCCAGCAGCCCCCGGGTGGACTATGGCTACACCTTC. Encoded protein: CASSPRVDYGYTF.

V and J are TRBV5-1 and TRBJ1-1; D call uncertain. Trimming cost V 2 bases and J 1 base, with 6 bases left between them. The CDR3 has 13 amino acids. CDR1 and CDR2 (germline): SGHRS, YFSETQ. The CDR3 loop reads CASSFTANTEAFF. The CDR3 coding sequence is TGCGCCAGCAGCTTTACAGCGAACACTGAAGCTTTCTTT.

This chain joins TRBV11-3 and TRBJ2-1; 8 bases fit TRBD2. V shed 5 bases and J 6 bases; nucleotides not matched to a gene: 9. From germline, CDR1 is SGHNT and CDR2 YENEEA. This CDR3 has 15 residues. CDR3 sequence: CASSPGTSLGNEQFF. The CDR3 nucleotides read TGTGCCAGCAGCCCCGGGACTAGTCTCGGCAATGAGCAGTTCTTC.

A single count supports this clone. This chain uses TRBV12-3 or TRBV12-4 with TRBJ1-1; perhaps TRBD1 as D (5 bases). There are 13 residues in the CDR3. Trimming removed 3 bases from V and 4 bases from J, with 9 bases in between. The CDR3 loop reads CASSFFRGTEAFF. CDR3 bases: TGTGCCAGCAGTTTTTTTAGGGGCACTGAAGCTTTCTTT.

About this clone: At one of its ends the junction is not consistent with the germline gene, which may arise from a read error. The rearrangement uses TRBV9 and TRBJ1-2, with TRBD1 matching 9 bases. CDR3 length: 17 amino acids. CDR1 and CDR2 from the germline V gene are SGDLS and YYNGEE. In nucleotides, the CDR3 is TGTGCCAGCAGGAATCGGGACAGGGCCCACTCTAACTATGGCTACATCTTC. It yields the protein CASRNRDRAHSNYGYIF.

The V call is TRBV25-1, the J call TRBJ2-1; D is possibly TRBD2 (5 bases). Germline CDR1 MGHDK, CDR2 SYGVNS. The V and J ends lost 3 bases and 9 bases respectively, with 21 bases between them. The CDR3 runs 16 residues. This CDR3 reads CASSDQVGDRRGEQFF. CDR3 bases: TGTGCCAGCAGTGACCAGGTGGGAGACCGGCGCGGTGAGCAGTTCTTC. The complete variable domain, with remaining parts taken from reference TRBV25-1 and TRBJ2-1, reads EADIYQTPRYLVIGTGKKITLECSQTMGHDKMYWYQQDPGMELHLIHYSYGVNSTEKGDLSSESTVSRIRTEHFPLTLESARPSHTSQYLCASSDQVGDRRGEQFFGPGTRLTVL.

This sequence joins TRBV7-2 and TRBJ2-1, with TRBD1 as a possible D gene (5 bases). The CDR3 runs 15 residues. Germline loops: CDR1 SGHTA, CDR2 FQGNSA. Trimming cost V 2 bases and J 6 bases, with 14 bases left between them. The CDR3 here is CASSLSRGAFNEQFF. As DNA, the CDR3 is TGTGCCAGCAGCTTAAGTAGGGGCGCTTTCAATGAGCAGTTCTTC.

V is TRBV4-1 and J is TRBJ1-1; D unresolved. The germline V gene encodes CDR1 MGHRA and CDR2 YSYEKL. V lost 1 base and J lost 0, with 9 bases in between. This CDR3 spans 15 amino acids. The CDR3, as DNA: TGCGCCAGCAGCCAAGGGGCCGGGATGAACACTGAAGCTTTCTTT. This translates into CASSQGAGMNTEAFF.